The 27 T cell receptor beta chains below all came from one sample that was sequenced in a study of Ad26.COV2.S vaccination and SARS-CoV-2 variants. Described treatment: 15 to 20 received Ad26.COV2.S at low or high dose, single or two shots; several received placebo; per-sample allocation not given. Day 63 after the first injection of vaccine or placebo was the sampling time. TCRdb keeps only in-frame clones here, not all; method: immunoSEQ multiplex PCR. The sample carries over 400,000 clones, approximately 92% recorded once. The specimen was peripheral blood, collected in a trial of Ad26.COV2.S vaccine versus placebo. These TCRs come from a person aged 18-60 years who received the Ad26.COV2.S COVID-19 vaccine or a placebo.

The CDR3 DNA is TGCGCCAGCAGCTTAGGGGACGGCAGAGCTAACTATGGCTACACCTTC. Residues: CASSLGDGRANYGYTF. This chain uses TRBV5-1 with TRBJ1-2; D perhaps matches TRBD1 (5 bases). The CDR3 is 16 amino acids. V shed 2 bases and J shed 0 bases, with 14 bases lying between them. CDR1 is SGHRS, CDR2 YFSETQ, per germline.

Only a few counts were recorded for this clone. The chain links TRBV7-2 to TRBJ2-2, with D maybe TRBD2 (6 bases). V shed 3 bases and J shed 1 base, with 6 bases lying between them. The CDR3 covers 14 residues. CDR1 is SGHTA and CDR2 is FQGNSA in the germline V gene. The DNA for the CDR3 is TGTGCCAGCAGCTTTAGCGGGAACACCGGGGAGCTGTTTTTT. It codes for CASSFSGNTGELFF. Complete variable domain (other parts from reference TRBV7-2 and TRBJ2-2): GAGVSQSPSNKVTEKGKDVELRCDPISGHTALYWYRQSLGQGLEFLIYFQGNSAPDKSGLPSDRFSAERTGGSVSTLTIQRTQQEDSAVYLCASSFSGNTGELFFGEGSRLTVL.

The rearrangement joins TRBV7-6 to TRBJ2-2; D ambiguous. V was clipped by 1 base and J by 11 bases, with 11 bases between them. The length of the CDR3 is 13 residues. Germline V gene data show CDR1 as SGHVS and CDR2 as FNYEAQ. In nucleotides, the CDR3 is TGTGCCAGCAGCTTAGGCCCACTAAGAGAGCTGTTTTTT. Translating gives CASSLGPLRELFF.

This clone has only one observation. The V call is TRBV6-5, the J call TRBJ2-1; 9 nucleotides agree with TRBD2. Per the germline V gene, CDR1 is MNHEY and CDR2 is SVGAGI. This CDR3 has 14 amino acids. With V trimmed by 6 bases and J by 4 bases, 4 bases remained unmatched. In nucleotides, the CDR3 is TGTGCCAGCAGCACTAGCGGGCTGTACAATGAGCAGTTCTTC. Its translation is CASSTSGLYNEQFF.

The rearrangement links TRBV6-2 or TRBV6-3 to TRBJ2-3; D gene unclear. The CDR3 has 13 residues. The V end was cut by 2 bases, the J end by 6 bases, with 9 bases between. CDR1 MNHEY and CDR2 SVGEGT come from the germline V gene. DNA for the CDR3: TGTGCCAGCAGTTACGTGACCCCCGATACGCAGTATTTT. This sequence encodes CASSYVTPDTQYF.

This clone was counted once. The chain couples TRBV29-1 to TRBJ2-4, with D perhaps matching TRBD1 (5 bases). The germline V gene has CDR1 SQVTM and CDR2 ANQGSEA. Trimming pared 4 bases from V and 3 bases from J, leaving 10 bases between. The CDR3 contains 13 residues. CDR3 sequence: CSVVRDHKNIQYF. DNA for the CDR3: TGCAGCGTTGTCAGGGATCACAAAAACATTCAGTACTTC.

V is TRBV7-6 and J is TRBJ2-1, with TRBD2 identical over 12 bases. CDR3 length: 16 amino acids. Trimming removed 0 bases from V and 7 bases from J; junction bases left unmatched: 4. From germline, CDR1 is SGHVS and CDR2 FNYEAQ. DNA of the CDR3: TGTGCCAGCAGCTTAGCGACTAGCGGGAGTAGGAATGAGCAGTTCTTC. Translated: CASSLATSGSRNEQFF.

This chain connects TRBV6-2 or TRBV6-3 to TRBJ2-1, with D tentatively TRBD1 (6 bases). Deletions cut 5 bases from V and 3 bases from J, with 17 bases between. The CDR3 length is 16 residues. From germline, CDR1 is MNHEY and CDR2 SVGEGT. In DNA, the CDR3 is TGTGCCAGCAGTAACAGGGTTACGGAATTCTACAATGAGCAGTTCTTC. It yields the protein CASSNRVTEFYNEQFF.

The genes are TRBV11-1 and TRBJ1-2; 7 positions agree with TRBD1. Per germline, CDR1 SGHAT and CDR2 FQDESV (reference sequence). The CDR3 length is 13 residues. J gave up 5 bases and V 5 bases, and 5 bases lay outside the gene matches. This CDR3 reads CASSKPTGYGYTF. The CDR3 region has the DNA TGTGCCAGCAGCAAACCGACAGGGTATGGCTACACCTTC.

The V and J genes are TRBV6-5 and TRBJ2-1, with no clear D. This CDR3 spans 11 amino acids. Per germline, CDR1 MNHEY and CDR2 SVGAGI. V was shortened by 4 bases and J by 8 bases, with 6 bases between the two germline ends. The CDR3 sequence: CASSSFHEQFF. CDR3 in DNA: TGTGCCAGCAGTTCCTTCCATGAGCAGTTCTTC.

The rearrangement links TRBV10-3 to TRBJ2-2; 9 nucleotides line up with TRBD1. V dropped 6 bases and J dropped 0; count of bases not matched to a gene: 8. The length of the CDR3 is 17 residues. Germline V gene lookup returns CDR1 ENHRY and CDR2 SYGVKD. The chain's CDR3 is CAIRPGWTGANTGELFF. The CDR3 DNA reads as TGTGCCATCAGGCCGGGATGGACAGGGGCGAACACCGGGGAGCTGTTTTTT.

This rearrangement joins TRBV10-3 to TRBJ2-5; 13 bases line up with TRBD2. The CDR3 totals 16 residues. Germline V gene lookup returns CDR1 ENHRY and CDR2 SYGVKD. The trim removed 5 bases at V and 1 base at J, leaving 4 bases unmatched. CDR3 nucleotides: TGTGCCATCAGTCCAACTAGCGGGGGGGTCCAAGAGACCCAGTACTTC. Protein: CAISPTSGGVQETQYF.

The gene calls are TRBV6-5 and TRBJ1-2; maybe TRBD1 (6 bases). Germline V gene sequence: CDR1 MNHEY, CDR2 SVGAGI. Trimming took 6 bases from V and 4 from J, leaving 18 bases between them. The CDR3 length is 15 residues. This CDR3 reads CASRFRGHVLYGYTF. The DNA of the CDR3 is TGTGCCAGCAGATTCCGGGGACACGTCCTCTATGGCTACACCTTC.

The genes are TRBV5-8 and TRBJ1-5, with a weak D call TRBD1 (6 bases). V was clipped by 5 bases and J by 5 bases, with 17 bases between them. This CDR3 contains 15 residues. Germline loops: CDR1 SGHTS, CDR2 YDEGEE. The CDR3 is CASRRSGGAHQPQHF. CDR3 sequence (DNA): TGTGCCAGCAGAAGGAGTGGGGGGGCCCATCAGCCCCAGCATTTT.

The V call is TRBV6-2 or TRBV6-3, the J call TRBJ2-7; the match to TRBD1 covers 9 bases. CDR1 is MNHEY and CDR2 is SVGEGT in the germline V gene. With V trimmed by 2 bases and J by 3 bases, 2 bases remained unmatched. The CDR3 contains 14 residues. The CDR3, as DNA: TGTGCCAGCAGTTACCGGGGACAGGGCTACGAGCAGTACGTC. Its protein product is CASSYRGQGYEQYV.

This chain uses TRBV9 with TRBJ2-7; unclear D gene. CDR1 and CDR2 (germline): SGDLS, YYNGEE. The CDR3 extends over 16 amino acids. Trimming pared 0 bases from V and 6 bases from J, leaving 19 bases between. CDR3: CASSVGFGRNPSEQYF. CDR3 DNA sequence: TGTGCCAGCAGCGTAGGATTTGGTCGGAACCCGAGCGAGCAGTACTTC.

This clone was seen only a few times. The V call is TRBV6-2 or TRBV6-3, the J call TRBJ2-2; possibly TRBD1 for D (6 bases). Germline V gene lookup returns CDR1 MNHEY and CDR2 SVGEGT. V was pared by 0 bases and J by 4 bases, with 15 bases between. The CDR3 is made up of 17 amino acids. CDR3: CASSYSKKAQGTGELFF. DNA for the CDR3: TGTGCCAGCAGTTACTCCAAAAAAGCACAGGGCACCGGGGAGCTGTTTTTT.

The genes are TRBV5-6 and TRBJ1-3; tentative D call: TRBD1 (5 bases). This CDR3 spans 15 amino acids. V lost 2 bases and J 4 bases, leaving 13 bases between the germline ends. Looked up from germline, CDR1 is SGHDT and CDR2 is YYEEEE. The CDR3 sequence: CASSFLGPSGNTIYF. The CDR3, as DNA: TGTGCCAGCAGCTTCTTGGGACCCTCGGGAAACACCATATATTTT.

The rearrangement uses TRBV7-9 and TRBJ2-4; 8 bases are a match to TRBD1. The CDR3 totals 17 residues. V gave up 5 bases and J gave up 3 bases; unmatched junction bases: 12. Per germline, CDR1 SEHNR and CDR2 FQNEAQ (reference sequence). DNA for the CDR3: TGTGCCAGCAGCCCGAACTTCAGGGGGCTTGTCAAAAACATTCAGTACTTC. This codes for CASSPNFRGLVKNIQYF.

The chain is built from TRBV18 and TRBJ2-3; D is ambiguous. Per the germline V gene, CDR1 is KGHSH and CDR2 is LQKENI. V was cut by 2 bases and J by 1 base, with 10 bases left in between. CDR3 length equals 15 residues. The CDR3: CASSPTLQGTDTQYF. DNA of the CDR3: TGTGCCAGCTCACCAACGCTTCAGGGCACAGATACGCAGTATTTT. The complete variable domain, with remaining parts taken from reference TRBV18 and TRBJ2-3, reads NAGVMQNPRHLVRRRGQEARLRCSPMKGHSHVYWYRQLPEEGLKFMVYLQKENIIDESGMPKERFSAEFPKEGPSILRIQQVVRGDSAAYFCASSPTLQGTDTQYFGPGTRLTVL.

The chain uses TRBV4-2 and TRBJ2-1, with 12 bases lining up with TRBD2. This CDR3 region has 17 residues. Germline assignment: CDR1 LGHNA and CDR2 YNFKEQ. The V segment lost 0 bases and the J segment 9 bases; nucleotides outside the gene matches: 9. The CDR3 is CASSQDPLAGGPGEQFF. The CDR3, as DNA: TGTGCCAGCAGCCAAGATCCCCTAGCGGGAGGGCCCGGTGAGCAGTTCTTC.

V gene TRBV7-9 combines with J gene TRBJ2-7; D possibly corresponds to TRBD2 (5 bases). Germline V CDR1 and CDR2: SEHNR, FQNEAQ (reference sequence). The CDR3 sequence is 12 residues long. With 5 bases removed from V and 7 bases from J, the gap between germline ends came to 12 bases. In DNA, the CDR3 is TGTGCCAGCAGCCAGACCCCGGGGGAGCAGTACGTC. Residues: CASSQTPGEQYV.

V usage is TRBV3-1 (or the pseudogene TRBV3-2) and J usage is TRBJ2-2; no reliable D call. In germline, CDR1 is LGHDT, CDR2 YNNKEL (reference sequence). The CDR3 extends over 12 amino acids. V gave up 2 bases and J gave up 3 bases, with 1 base separating them. The CDR3 here is CASSQHTGELFF. The CDR3 DNA reads as TGTGCCAGCAGCCAACACACCGGGGAGCTGTTTTTT.

The chain is built from TRBV19 and TRBJ1-2; no reliable D call. Germline V gene data show CDR1 as LNHDA and CDR2 as SQIVND (reference sequence). CDR3 size: 17 residues. Between the trimmed V and J ends, which lost 6 bases and 0 bases, there was a span of 20 bases. The CDR3 spells CASRRRVENRANYGYTF. The CDR3 nucleotides read TGTGCCAGTAGGCGGAGAGTCGAGAATCGGGCTAACTATGGCTACACCTTC.

The V call is TRBV2, the J call TRBJ1-5; maybe TRBD1 (5 bases). With 4 bases removed from V and 0 bases from J, the gap between germline ends came to 10 bases. CDR3 length equals 15 residues. The germline gives CDR1 SNHLY, CDR2 FYNNEI. This chain's CDR3 is CASSGQTDSNQPQHF. For the CDR3, the DNA is TGTGCCAGCAGTGGGCAGACAGATAGCAATCAGCCCCAGCATTTT.

The chain recombines TRBV3-1 (or the pseudogene TRBV3-2) with TRBJ1-2; D not resolved. The CDR3 covers 14 residues. V lost 1 base to trimming and J lost 4 bases, with 10 bases between them. Germline V lookup: CDR1 LGHDT, CDR2 YNNKEL (reference sequence). The CDR3, as DNA: TGTGCCAGCAGCCAAGCCTTTGCTTTCTATGGCTACACCTTC. As protein: CASSQAFAFYGYTF.

The chain links TRBV6-5 to TRBJ1-2; D is perhaps TRBD1 (6 bases). The germline CDR1 and CDR2 sequences are MNHEY and SVGAGI. V lost 6 bases and J lost 6, with 14 bases in between. The CDR3 is made up of 13 amino acids. The CDR3 spells CASRQQGLDGYTF. CDR3 DNA sequence: TGTGCCAGCAGGCAACAGGGACTTGATGGCTACACCTTC.